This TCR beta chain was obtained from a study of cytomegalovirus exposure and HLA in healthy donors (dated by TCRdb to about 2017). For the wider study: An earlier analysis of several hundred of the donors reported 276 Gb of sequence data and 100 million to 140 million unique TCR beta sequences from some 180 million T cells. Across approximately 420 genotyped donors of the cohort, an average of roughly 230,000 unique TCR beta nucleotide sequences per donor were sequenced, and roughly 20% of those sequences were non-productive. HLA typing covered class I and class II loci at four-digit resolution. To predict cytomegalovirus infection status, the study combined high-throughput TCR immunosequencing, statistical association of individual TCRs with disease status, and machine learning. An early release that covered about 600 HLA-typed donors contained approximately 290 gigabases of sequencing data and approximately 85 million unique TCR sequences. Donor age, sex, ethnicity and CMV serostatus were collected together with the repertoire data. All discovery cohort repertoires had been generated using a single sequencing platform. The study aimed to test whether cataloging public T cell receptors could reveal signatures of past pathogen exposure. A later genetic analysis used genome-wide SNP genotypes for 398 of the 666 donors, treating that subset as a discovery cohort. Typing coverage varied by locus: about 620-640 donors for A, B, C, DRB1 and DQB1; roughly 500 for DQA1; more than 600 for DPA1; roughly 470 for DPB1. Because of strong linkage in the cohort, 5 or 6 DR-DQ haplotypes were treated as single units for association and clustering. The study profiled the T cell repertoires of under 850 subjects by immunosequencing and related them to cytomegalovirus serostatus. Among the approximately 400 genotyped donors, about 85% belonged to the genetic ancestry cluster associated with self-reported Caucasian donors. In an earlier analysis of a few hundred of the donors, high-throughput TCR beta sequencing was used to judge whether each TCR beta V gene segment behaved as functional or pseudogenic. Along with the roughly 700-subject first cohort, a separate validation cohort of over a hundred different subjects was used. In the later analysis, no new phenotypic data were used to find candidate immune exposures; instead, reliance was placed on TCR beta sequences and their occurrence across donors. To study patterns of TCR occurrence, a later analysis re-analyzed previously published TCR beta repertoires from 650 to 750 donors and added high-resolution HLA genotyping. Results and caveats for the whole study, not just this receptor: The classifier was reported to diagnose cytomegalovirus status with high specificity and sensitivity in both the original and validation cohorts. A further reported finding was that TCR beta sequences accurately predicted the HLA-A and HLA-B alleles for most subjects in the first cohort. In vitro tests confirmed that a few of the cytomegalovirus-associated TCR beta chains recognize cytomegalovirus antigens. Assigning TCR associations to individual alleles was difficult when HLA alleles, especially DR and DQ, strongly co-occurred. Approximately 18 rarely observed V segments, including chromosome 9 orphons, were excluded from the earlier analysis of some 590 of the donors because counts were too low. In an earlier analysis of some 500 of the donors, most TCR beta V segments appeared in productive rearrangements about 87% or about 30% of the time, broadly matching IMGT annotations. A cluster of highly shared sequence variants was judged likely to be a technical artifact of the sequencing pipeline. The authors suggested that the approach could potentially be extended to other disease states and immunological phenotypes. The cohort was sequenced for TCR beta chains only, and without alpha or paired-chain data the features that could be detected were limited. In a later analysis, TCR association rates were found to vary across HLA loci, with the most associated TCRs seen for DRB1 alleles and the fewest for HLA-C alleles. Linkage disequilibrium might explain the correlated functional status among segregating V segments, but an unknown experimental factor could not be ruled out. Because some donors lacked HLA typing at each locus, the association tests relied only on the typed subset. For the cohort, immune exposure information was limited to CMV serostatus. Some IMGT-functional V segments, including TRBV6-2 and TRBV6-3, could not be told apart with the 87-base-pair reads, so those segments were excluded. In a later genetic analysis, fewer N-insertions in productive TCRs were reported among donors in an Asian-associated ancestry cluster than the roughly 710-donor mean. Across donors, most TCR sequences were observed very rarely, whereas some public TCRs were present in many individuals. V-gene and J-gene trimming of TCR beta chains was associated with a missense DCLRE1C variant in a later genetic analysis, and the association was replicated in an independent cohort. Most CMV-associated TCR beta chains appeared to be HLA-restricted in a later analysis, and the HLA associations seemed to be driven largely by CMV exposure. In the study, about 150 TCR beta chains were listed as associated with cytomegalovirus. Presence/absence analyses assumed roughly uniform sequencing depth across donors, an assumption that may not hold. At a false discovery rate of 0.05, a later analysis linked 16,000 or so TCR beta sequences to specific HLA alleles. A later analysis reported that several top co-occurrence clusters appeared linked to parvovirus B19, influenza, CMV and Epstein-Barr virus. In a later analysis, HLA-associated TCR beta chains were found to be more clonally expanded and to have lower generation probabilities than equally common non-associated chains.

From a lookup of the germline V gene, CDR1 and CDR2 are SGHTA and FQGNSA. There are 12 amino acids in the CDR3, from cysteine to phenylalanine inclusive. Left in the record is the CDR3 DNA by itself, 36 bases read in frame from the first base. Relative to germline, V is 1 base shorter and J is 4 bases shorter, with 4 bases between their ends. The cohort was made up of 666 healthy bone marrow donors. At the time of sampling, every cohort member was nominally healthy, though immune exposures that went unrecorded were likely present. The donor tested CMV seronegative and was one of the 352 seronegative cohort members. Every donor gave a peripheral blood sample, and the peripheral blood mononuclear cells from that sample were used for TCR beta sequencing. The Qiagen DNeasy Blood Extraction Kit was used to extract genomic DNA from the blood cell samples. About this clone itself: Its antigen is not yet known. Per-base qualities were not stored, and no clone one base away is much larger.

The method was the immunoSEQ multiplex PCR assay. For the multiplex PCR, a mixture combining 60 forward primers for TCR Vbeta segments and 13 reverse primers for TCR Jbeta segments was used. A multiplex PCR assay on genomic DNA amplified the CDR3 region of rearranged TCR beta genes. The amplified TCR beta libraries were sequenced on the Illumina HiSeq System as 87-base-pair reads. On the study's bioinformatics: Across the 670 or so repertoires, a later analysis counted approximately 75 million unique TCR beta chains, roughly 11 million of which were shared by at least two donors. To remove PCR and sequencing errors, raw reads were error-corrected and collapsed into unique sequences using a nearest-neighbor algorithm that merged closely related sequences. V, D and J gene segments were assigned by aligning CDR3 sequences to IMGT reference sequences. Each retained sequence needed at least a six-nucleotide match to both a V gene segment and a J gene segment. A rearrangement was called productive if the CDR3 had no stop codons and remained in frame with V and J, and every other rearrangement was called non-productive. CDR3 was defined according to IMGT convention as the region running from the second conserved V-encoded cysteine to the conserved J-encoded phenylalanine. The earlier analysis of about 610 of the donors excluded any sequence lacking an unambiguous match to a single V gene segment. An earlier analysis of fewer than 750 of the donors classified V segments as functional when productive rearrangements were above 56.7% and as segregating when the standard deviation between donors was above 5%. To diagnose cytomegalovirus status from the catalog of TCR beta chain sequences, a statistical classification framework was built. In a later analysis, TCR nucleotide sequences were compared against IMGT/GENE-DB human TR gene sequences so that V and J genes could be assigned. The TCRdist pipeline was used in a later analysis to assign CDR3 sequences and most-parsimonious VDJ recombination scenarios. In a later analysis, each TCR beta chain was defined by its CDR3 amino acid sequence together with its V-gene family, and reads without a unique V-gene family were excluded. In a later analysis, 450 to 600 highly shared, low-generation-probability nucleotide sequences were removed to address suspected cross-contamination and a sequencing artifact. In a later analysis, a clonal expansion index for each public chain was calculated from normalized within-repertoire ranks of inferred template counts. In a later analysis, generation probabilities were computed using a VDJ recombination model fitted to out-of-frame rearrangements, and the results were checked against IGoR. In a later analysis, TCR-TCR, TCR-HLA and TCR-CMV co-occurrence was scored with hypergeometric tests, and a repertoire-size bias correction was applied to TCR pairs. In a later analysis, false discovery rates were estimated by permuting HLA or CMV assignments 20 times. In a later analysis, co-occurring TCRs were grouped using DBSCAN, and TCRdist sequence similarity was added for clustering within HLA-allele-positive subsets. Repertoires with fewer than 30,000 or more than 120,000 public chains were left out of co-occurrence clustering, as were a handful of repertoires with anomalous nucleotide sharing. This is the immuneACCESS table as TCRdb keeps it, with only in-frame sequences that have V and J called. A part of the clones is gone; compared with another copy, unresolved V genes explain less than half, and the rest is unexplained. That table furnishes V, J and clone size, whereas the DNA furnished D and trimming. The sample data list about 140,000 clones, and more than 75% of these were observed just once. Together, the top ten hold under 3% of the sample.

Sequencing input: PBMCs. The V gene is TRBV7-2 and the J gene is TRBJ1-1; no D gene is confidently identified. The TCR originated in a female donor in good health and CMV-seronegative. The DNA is TGTGCCAGCAGCTTAGTCCGCACTGAAGCTTTCTTT. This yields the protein CASSLVRTEAFF.